These 6 T cell receptor beta chains originate from one sample sequenced in a study of T cells in Graves' hyperthyroidism and ophthalmopathy. TCR beta CDR3 sequences were amplified from RNA transcripts. First-round RT-PCR of the TCR CDR3 relied on the HTBI primer set. Each CDR3 protein is one row after TCRdb ran MiXCR on the multiplex PCR reads. The sample includes under 400,000 distinct CDR3 sequences, about 13% seen only once; the top ten take 9.2%. The sequencing input was blood. These receptors were taken from a woman under 30 with Graves' hyperthyroidism.

This clonotype was recorded at least ten times. The rearrangement uses TRBV7-9 and TRBJ1-1; TRBD1 matches at 9 bases. The ends lost 6 bases at V and 5 bases at J; junction bases unmatched: 4. Germline V gives CDR1 SEHNR, CDR2 FQNEAQ (reference sequence). The CDR3 spans 13 residues. The CDR3 DNA reads as TGTGCCAGCAGAACGACAGGGGGAACTGAAGCTTTCTTT. Translating it yields CASRTTGGTEAFF.

The sample holds a few counts of this clonotype. V and J are TRBV28 and TRBJ2-3, with 7 positions matching TRBD2. The V and J ends lost 5 bases and 14 bases, in that order; junction bases with no gene match: 22. From germline, CDR1 is MDHEN and CDR2 SYDVKM. The length of the CDR3 is 16 residues. CDR3 bases: TGTGCCAGCAGTCCTCAGGGCGGAGCGGGGAGCGTTAGTGGGTATTTT. Translation gives CASSPQGGAGSVSGYF.

Comment on this clonotype: The junction and the germline gene differ at one end; a read error may be behind it. The rearrangement joins TRBV4-3 to TRBJ1-4; D ambiguous. CDR3 length equals 15 residues. Germline V gene lookup returns CDR1 LGHNA and CDR2 YSLEER. The CDR3 loop reads CTSSQEAQLNEKLFF. The CDR3 nucleotides read TGCACCAGCAGCCAAGAGGCACAGCTTAATGAAAAACTGTTTTTT.

The sample holds many counts of this clonotype. The chain links TRBV3-1 to TRBJ2-1, with 13 bases matching TRBD2. Germline trimming cut 5 bases from V and 3 bases from J; bases unmatched to any gene: 4. This CDR3 comprises 16 residues. Looked up from germline, CDR1 is LGHDT and CDR2 is YNNKEL (reference sequence). Here the CDR3 DNA reads TGTGCCAGCAGCTCTTGGACTAGCGGGAGCTACAATGAGCAGTTCTTC. Amino acids: CASSSWTSGSYNEQFF.

This clonotype was counted between two and nine times. This chain connects TRBV14 to TRBJ2-1, with D hard to call. Trimming stripped 1 base from V and 13 bases from J, with 11 bases between. CDR3 length equals 12 residues. Germline CDR1 is SGHDN and CDR2 is FVKESK. The CDR3 spells CASSQGPGSQFF. CDR3 DNA sequence: TGTGCCAGCAGCCAAGGACCCGGAAGCCAGTTCTTC.

The chain recombines TRBV12-3 or TRBV12-4 with TRBJ2-5; 11 bases are a match to TRBD2. With 4 bases clipped from V and 3 bases from J, the junction kept 7 bases outside the gene matches. The CDR3 runs 16 residues. This chain's CDR3 is CASSSNPTSGKETQYF. The CDR3 nucleotides read TGTGCCAGCAGTTCGAATCCGACTAGCGGGAAAGAGACCCAGTACTTC.